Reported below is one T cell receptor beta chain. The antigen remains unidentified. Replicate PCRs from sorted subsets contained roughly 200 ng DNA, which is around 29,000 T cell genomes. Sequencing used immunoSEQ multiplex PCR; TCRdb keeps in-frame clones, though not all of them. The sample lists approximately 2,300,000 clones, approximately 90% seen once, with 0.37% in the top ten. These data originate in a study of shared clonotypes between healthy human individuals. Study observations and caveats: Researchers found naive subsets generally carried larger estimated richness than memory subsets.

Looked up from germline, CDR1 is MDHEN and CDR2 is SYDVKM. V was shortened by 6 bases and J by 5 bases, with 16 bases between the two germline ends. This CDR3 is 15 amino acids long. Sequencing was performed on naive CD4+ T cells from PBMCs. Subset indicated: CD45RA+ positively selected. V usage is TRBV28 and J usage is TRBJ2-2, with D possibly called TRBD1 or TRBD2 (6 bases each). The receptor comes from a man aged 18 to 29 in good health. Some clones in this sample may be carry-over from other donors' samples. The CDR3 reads CASSRGGTQTGELFF. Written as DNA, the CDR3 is TGTGCCAGCAGCCGTGGGGGGACACAGACCGGGGAGCTGTTTTTT.